The 13 T cell receptor beta chains presented below share a single source sample, sequenced in a study of OX40 agonist ivuxolimab in advanced cancers. Assay used: immunoSEQ multiplex PCR; TCRdb lists only in-frame clones, some missing. Among tens of thousands of clones, about 93% were seen once, and the ten largest hold more than 13%. Sequenced material: CD4+ or CD8+ T cells sorted from blood, taken in a trial of the OX40 agonist ivuxolimab. The receptor set was obtained from an adult with an advanced solid tumor such as melanoma, head and neck, liver or kidney cancer.

This chain connects TRBV9 to TRBJ2-4, with TRBD1 matching 8 bases. The CDR3 is made up of 13 amino acids. Germline CDR1 is SGDLS and CDR2 is YYNGEE. V gave up 4 bases and J gave up 8 bases; unmatched junction bases: 5. Here the CDR3 reads CASSPGQADIQYF. Written as DNA, the CDR3 is TGTGCCAGCAGCCCGGGACAGGCGGACATTCAGTACTTC.

The genes are TRBV29-1 and TRBJ2-3, with D possibly being TRBD1 or TRBD2 (7 bases each). Germline assignment: CDR1 SQVTM and CDR2 ANQGSEA. CDR3 length: 16 amino acids. V lost 7 bases and J 0 bases, leaving 20 bases between the germline ends. CDR3 DNA: TGCAGCGGGCGGGGGACAGCTACTCCTAGCACAGATACGCAGTATTTT. Translated: CSGRGTATPSTDTQYF.

A few counts support this clone. This chain joins TRBV4-3 and TRBJ1-6, with D hard to call. V was cut by 1 base and J by 10 bases, with 11 bases left in between. Germline V gene lookup returns CDR1 LGHNA and CDR2 YSLEER. The CDR3 covers 14 residues. The CDR3 loop is CASSQGMVFSPLHF. The CDR3 nucleotides read TGCGCCAGCAGCCAAGGGATGGTTTTCTCACCCCTCCACTTT.

This sequence joins TRBV7-9 and TRBJ2-7; D possibly matches TRBD1 or TRBD2 (5 bases each). From germline, CDR1 is SEHNR and CDR2 FQNEAQ (reference sequence). The CDR3 is 15 residues long. The germline V and J ends were trimmed by 4 bases and 5 bases, with 18 bases remaining between them. The CDR3 region is CASSSSVEGRHEQYF. The DNA for the CDR3 is TGTGCCAGCAGCTCCTCGGTAGAGGGGCGGCACGAGCAGTACTTC.

This chain links TRBV12-5 with TRBJ2-3; TRBD2 aligns across 14 bases. The CDR3 has 16 residues. The V gene's germline CDR1 is LGHNT and CDR2 FRNRAP. V lost 6 bases, J lost 4 bases, and 6 bases stayed unmatched. The DNA of the CDR3 is TGTGCTAGTGGGGGATCGGGACTAGCGGGAGCAGATACGCAGTATTTT. Its translation is CASGGSGLAGADTQYF. Full variable domain (missing parts from reference TRBV12-5 and TRBJ2-3): DARVTQTPRHKVTEMGQEVTMRCQPILGHNTVFWYRQTMMQGLELLAYFRNRAPLDDSGMPKDRFSAEMPDATLATLKIQPSEPRDSAVYFCASGGSGLAGADTQYFGPGTRLTVL.

The chain links TRBV4-1 to TRBJ2-1; D gene unclear. Looked up from germline, CDR1 is MGHRA and CDR2 is YSYEKL. The germline V and J ends were trimmed by 0 bases and 12 bases, with 12 bases remaining between them. The CDR3 extends over 13 amino acids. The CDR3 spells CASSQDYRFGQFF. CDR3 bases: TGCGCCAGCAGCCAAGATTACAGATTCGGGCAGTTCTTC.

V is TRBV2 and J is TRBJ1-2; D is uncertain. CDR1 and CDR2 (germline): SNHLY, FYNNEI. The CDR3 length is 17 residues. The germline V and J ends were trimmed by 4 bases and 0 bases, with 18 bases remaining between them. In DNA, the CDR3 is TGTGCCAGCAGTGCCTCGTCGTCAGACGAAACTAACTATGGCTACACCTTC. This translates into CASSASSSDETNYGYTF.

The J gene is TRBJ2-7, the V gene TRBV5-6; a possible D gene is TRBD2 (7 bases). The V end was cut by 6 bases, the J end by 6 bases, with 25 bases between. Germline values: CDR1 SGHDT, CDR2 YYEEEE. This CDR3 contains 16 residues. The CDR3, as DNA: TGTGCCAGCACCCTGGGAGGCGGGGGCGACTACGGCGAGCAGTACTTC. The encoded protein is CASTLGGGGDYGEQYF.

The gene calls are TRBV6-1 and TRBJ1-2, with D unresolved. CDR1 and CDR2 (germline): MNHNS, SASEGT. There are 17 residues in the CDR3. Trimming shortened V by 0 bases and J by 5 bases, and 19 bases separated the two germline ends. In nucleotides, the CDR3 is TGTGCCAGCAGTGAAGCAGTAAGCTTTGATTTCGGGTATGGCTACACCTTC. It encodes CASSEAVSFDFGYGYTF.

This clone was counted once. The chain recombines TRBV4-3 with TRBJ2-1, with TRBD1 identical over 8 bases. The CDR3 is 16 amino acids. V was clipped by 1 base and J by 10 bases; unmatched bases: 12. Germline CDR1 reads LGHNA; CDR2 reads YSLEER. CDR3 nucleotides: TGCGCCAGCAGCCAAGCTCCCACAGGGGGGCTAGGAGAGCAGTTCTTC. Amino acids: CASSQAPTGGLGEQFF.

CDR3 DNA: TGTGCCAGCGCTCTAGCCGGGTCCGCATACTACGAGCAGTACTTC. Translated, it gives CASALAGSAYYEQYF. The chain links TRBV27 to TRBJ2-7, with D possibly TRBD2 on 5 matching bases. V was shortened by 8 bases and J by 3 bases, with 20 bases between the two germline ends. This CDR3 contains 15 residues. From germline, CDR1 is MNHEY and CDR2 SMNVEV (reference sequence).

The chain has TRBV19 and TRBJ2-3; tentative D call: TRBD2 (7 bases). Germline loops: CDR1 LNHDA, CDR2 SQIVND (reference sequence). The CDR3 covers 15 residues. V lost 7 bases and J 2 bases, leaving 16 bases between the germline ends. For the CDR3, the DNA is TGTGCCAGTACCATGGGGGGGGCCGACACAGATACGCAGTATTTT. Protein product: CASTMGGADTDTQYF.

The chain couples TRBV7-9 to TRBJ2-7, with D maybe TRBD1 (5 bases). The ends were cut back, 5 bases at V and 7 bases at J, with 18 bases in the middle. The CDR3 is 14 amino acids. Germline V gene data show CDR1 as SEHNR and CDR2 as FQNEAQ (reference sequence). The CDR3: CASSPLGQAMEQYF. CDR3 in DNA: TGTGCCAGCAGCCCCCTGGGGCAGGCGATGGAGCAGTACTTC.